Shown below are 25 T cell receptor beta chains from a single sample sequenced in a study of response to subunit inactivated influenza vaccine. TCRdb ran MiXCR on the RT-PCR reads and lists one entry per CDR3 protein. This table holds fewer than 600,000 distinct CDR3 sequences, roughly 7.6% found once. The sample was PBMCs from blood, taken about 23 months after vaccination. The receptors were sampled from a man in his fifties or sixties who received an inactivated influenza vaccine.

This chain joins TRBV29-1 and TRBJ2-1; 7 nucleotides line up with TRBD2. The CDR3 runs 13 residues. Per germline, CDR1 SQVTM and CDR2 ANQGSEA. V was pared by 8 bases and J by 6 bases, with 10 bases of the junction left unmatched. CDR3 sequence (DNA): TGCAGCTACGTCGCTAGCGGAGGCAATGAGCAGTTCTTC. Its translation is CSYVASGGNEQFF.

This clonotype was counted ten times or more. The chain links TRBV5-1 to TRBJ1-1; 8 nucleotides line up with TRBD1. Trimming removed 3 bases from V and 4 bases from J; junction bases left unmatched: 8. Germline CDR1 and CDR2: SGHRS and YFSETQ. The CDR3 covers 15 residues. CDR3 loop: CASSSIDRGVTEAFF. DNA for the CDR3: TGCGCCAGCAGCTCTATAGACAGGGGTGTCACTGAAGCTTTCTTT. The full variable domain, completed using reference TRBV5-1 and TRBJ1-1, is KAGVTQTPRYLIKTRGQQVTLSCSPISGHRSVSWYQQTPGQGLQFLFEYFSETQRNKGNFPGRFSGRQFSNSRSEMNVSTLELGDSALYLCASSSIDRGVTEAFFGQGTRLTVV.

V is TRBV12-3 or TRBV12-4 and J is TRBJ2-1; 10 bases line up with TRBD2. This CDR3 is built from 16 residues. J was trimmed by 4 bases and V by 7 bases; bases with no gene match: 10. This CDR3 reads CASMPPSGSWYNEQFF. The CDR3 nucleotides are TGTGCCAGCATGCCTCCTAGCGGGAGTTGGTACAATGAGCAGTTCTTC.

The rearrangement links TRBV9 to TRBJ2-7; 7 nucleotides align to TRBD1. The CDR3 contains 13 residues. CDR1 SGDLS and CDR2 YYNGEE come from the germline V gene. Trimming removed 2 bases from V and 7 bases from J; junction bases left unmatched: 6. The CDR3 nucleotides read TGTGCCAGCAGCGTGGGACAGCTGGGGGAGCAGTACTTC. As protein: CASSVGQLGEQYF. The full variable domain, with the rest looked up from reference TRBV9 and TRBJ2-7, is DSGVTQTPKHLITATGQRVTLRCSPRSGDLSVYWYQQSLDQGLQFLIQYYNGEERAKGNILERFSAQQFPDLHSELNLSSLELGDSALYFCASSVGQLGEQYFGPGTRLTVT.

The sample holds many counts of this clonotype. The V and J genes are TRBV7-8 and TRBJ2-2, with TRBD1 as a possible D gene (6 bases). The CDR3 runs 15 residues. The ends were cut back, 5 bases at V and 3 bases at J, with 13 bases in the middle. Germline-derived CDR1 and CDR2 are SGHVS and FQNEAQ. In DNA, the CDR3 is TGTGCCAGCAGCCAATCAGGGACACACACCGGGGAGCTGTTTTTT. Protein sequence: CASSQSGTHTGELFF.

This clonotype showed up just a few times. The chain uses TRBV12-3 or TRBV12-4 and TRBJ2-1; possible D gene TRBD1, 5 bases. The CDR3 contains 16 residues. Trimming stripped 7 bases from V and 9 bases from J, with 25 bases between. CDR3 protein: CASTPPGQAVPSEQFF. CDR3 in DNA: TGTGCCAGCACCCCCCCAGGGCAGGCTGTCCCTAGTGAGCAGTTCTTC.

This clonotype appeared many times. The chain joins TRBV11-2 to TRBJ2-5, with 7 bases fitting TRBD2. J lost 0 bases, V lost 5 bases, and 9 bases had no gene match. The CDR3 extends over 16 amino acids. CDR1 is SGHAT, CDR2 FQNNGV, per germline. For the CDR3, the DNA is TGTGCCAGCAGCCCTGCCGGGACTACGAACCAAGAGACCCAGTACTTC. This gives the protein CASSPAGTTNQETQYF.

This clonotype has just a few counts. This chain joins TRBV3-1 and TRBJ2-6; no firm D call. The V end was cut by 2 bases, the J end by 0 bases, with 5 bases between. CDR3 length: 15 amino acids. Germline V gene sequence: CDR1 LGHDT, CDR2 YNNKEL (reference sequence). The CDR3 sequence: CASSQPPSGANVLTF. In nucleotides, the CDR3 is TGTGCCAGCAGCCAACCCCCCTCTGGGGCCAACGTCCTGACTTTC. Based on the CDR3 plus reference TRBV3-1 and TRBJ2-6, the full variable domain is DTAVSQTPKYLVTQMGNDKSIKCEQNLGHDTMYWYKQDSKKFLKIMFSYNNKELIINETVPNRFSPKSPDKAHLNLHINSLELGDSAVYFCASSQPPSGANVLTFGAGSRLTVL.

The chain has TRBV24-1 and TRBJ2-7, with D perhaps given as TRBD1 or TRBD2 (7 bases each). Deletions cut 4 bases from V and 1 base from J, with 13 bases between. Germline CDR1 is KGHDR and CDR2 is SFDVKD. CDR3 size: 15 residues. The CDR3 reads CATSDGRTGSYEQYF. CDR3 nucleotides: TGTGCCACCAGTGACGGGAGGACAGGTTCCTACGAGCAGTACTTC.

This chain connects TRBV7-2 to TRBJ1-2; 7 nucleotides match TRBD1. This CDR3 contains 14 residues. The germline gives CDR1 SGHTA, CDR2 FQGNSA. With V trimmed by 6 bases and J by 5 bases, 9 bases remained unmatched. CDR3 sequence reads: CASSSGTVGYGYTF. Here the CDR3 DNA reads TGTGCCAGCAGTTCAGGGACAGTCGGGTATGGCTACACCTTC. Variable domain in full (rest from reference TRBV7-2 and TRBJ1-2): GAGVSQSPSNKVTEKGKDVELRCDPISGHTALYWYRQSLGQGLEFLIYFQGNSAPDKSGLPSDRFSAERTGGSVSTLTIQRTQQEDSAVYLCASSSGTVGYGYTFGSGTRLTVV.

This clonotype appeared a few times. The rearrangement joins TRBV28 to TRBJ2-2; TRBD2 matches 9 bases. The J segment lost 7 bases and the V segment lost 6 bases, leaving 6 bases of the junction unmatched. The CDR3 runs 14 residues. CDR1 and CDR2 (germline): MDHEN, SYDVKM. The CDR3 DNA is TGTGCCAGCAGCCTTAGCGGGAGTAGCGGGGAGCTGTTTTTT. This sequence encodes CASSLSGSSGELFF.

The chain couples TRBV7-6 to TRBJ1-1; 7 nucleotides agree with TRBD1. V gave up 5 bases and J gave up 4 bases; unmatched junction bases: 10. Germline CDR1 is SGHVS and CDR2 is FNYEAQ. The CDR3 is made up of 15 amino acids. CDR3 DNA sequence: TGTGCCAGCAGCCCCACGACAGGGAGAGGCACTGAAGCTTTCTTT. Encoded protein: CASSPTTGRGTEAFF.

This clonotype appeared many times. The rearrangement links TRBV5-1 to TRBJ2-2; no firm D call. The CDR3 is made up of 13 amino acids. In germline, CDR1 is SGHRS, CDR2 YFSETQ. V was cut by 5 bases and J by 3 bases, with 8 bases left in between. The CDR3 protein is CASSLAHTGELFF. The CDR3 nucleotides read TGCGCCAGCAGTCTGGCCCACACCGGGGAGCTGTTTTTT.

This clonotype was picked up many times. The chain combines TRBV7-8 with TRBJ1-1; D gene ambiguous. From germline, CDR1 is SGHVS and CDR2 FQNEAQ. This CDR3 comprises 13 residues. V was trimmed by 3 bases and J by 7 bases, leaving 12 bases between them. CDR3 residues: CASSFSPGVEAFF. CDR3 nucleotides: TGTGCCAGCAGCTTTAGTCCAGGAGTTGAAGCTTTCTTT.

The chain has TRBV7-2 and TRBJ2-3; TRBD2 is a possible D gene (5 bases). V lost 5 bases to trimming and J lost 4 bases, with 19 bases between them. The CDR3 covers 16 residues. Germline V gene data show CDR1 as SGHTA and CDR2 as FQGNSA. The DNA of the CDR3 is TGTGCCAGCAGCCGTCAGGACTCCGGAGGCGCAGATACGCAGTATTTT. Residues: CASSRQDSGGADTQYF.

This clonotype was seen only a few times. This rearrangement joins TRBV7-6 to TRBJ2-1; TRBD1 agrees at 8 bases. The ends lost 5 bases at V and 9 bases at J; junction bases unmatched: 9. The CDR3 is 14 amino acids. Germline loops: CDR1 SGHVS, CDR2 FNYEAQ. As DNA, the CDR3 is TGTGCCAGCAGCGGACAGGGTGTTTTTGGTGAGCAGTTCTTC. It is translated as CASSGQGVFGEQFF.

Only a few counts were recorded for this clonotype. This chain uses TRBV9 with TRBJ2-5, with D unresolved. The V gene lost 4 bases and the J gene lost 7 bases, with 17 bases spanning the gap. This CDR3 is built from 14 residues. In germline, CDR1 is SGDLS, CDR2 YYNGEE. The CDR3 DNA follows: TGTGCCAGCAGCCCACGGATCACCCTGGGGACCCAGTACTTC. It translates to CASSPRITLGTQYF.

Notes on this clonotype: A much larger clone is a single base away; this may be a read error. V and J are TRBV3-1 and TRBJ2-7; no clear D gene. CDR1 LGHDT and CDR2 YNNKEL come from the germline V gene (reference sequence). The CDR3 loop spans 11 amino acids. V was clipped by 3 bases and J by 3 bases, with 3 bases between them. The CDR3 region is CASSQHYEQYF. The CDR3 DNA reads TGTGCCAGCAGCCAGCACTACGAGCAGTACTTC.

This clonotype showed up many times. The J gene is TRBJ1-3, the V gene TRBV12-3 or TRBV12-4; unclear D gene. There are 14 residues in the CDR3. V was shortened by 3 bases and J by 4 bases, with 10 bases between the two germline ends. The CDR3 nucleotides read TGTGCCAGCAGTTTTGGGTATTCAGGAAACACCATATATTTT. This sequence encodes CASSFGYSGNTIYF.

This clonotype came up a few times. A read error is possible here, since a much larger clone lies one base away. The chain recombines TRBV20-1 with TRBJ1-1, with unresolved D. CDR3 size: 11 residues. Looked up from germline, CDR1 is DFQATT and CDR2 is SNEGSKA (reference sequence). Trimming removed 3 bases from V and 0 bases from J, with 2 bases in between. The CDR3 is CSASLNTEAFF. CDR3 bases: TGCAGTGCTAGCCTGAACACTGAAGCTTTCTTT.

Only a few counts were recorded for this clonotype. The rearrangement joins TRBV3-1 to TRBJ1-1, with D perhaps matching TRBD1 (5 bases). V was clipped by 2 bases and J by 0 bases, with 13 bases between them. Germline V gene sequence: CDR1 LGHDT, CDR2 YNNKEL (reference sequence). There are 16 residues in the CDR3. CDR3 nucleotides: TGTGCCAGCAGCCAACCCAGGGTCAACATGAACACTGAAGCTTTCTTT. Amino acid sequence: CASSQPRVNMNTEAFF.

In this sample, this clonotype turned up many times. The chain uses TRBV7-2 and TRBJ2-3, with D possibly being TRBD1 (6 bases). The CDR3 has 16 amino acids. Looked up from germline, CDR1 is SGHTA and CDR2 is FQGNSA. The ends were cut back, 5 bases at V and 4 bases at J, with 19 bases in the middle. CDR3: CASSRLGVRQADTQYF. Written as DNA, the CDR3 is TGTGCCAGCAGCCGCCTGGGCGTCAGACAGGCAGATACGCAGTATTTT.

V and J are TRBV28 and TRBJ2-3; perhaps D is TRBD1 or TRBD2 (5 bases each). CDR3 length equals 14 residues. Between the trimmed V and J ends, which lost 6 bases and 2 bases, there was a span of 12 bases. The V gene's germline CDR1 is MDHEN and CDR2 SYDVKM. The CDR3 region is CASSTGTHTDTQYF. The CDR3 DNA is TGTGCCAGCAGCACCGGGACCCACACAGATACGCAGTATTTT.

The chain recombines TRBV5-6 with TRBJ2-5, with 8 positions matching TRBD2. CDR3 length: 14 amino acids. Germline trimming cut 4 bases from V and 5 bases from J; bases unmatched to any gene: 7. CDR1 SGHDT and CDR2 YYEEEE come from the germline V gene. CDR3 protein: CASSGPGGWETQYF. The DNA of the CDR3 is TGTGCCAGCAGCGGACCGGGAGGGTGGGAGACCCAGTACTTC. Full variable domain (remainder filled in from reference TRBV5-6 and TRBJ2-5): DAGVTQSPTHLIKTRGQQVTLRCSPKSGHDTVSWYQQALGQGPQFIFQYYEEEERQRGNFPDRFSGHQFPNYSSELNVNALLLGDSALYLCASSGPGGWETQYFGPGTRLLVL.

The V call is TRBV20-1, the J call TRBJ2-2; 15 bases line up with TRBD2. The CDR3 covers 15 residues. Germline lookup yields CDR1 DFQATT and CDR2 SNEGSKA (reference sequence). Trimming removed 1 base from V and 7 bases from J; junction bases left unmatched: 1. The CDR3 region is CSARGGLAGGGELFF. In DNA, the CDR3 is TGCAGTGCTAGAGGGGGACTAGCGGGGGGCGGGGAGCTGTTTTTT.